This T cell receptor (beta chain) was sequenced during a study of cytomegalovirus exposure and HLA in healthy donors. Sequencing was performed with immunoSEQ multiplex PCR; in TCRdb, only in-frame clones are kept and a portion is missing. Of 120,000 or so clones in the sample, more than 75% were seen once. The sample holds one count of this clone. Its specificity is unknown. A roughly 120-subject validation cohort, separate from the approximately 670-subject first cohort, supplied the donors. General study points: Associated with cytomegalovirus, according to the listing, were 150 to 200 TCR beta chains. Per published reports, the classifier diagnosed cytomegalovirus status with high specificity and sensitivity.

Sequencing input: PBMCs. The TCR sequence derives from a woman aged 25 to 45 in good health and CMV-seronegative.

In DNA, the CDR3 is TGTGCCAGCAGTGCCCTGGGGGGCCAAGAGACCCAGTACTTC. It yields the protein CASSALGGQETQYF. The chain uses TRBV25-1 and TRBJ2-5; perhaps TRBD2 as D (6 bases). Germline assignment: CDR1 MGHDK and CDR2 SYGVNS. V lost 4 bases, J lost 1 base, and 10 bases lay in between. CDR3 length: 14 residues.